The 2 T cell receptor beta chains below were found in one sample sequenced in a study of OX40 agonist ivuxolimab in advanced cancers. Measured with immunoSEQ multiplex PCR; TCRdb has only the in-frame clones, and not every one. This table has 55,000 to 90,000 clones, 82% appearing once. The source was CD4+ or CD8+ T cells sorted from blood, collected in a trial of the OX40 agonist ivuxolimab. The receptors were gathered from an adult with an advanced solid tumor such as melanoma, head and neck, liver or kidney cancer.

V gene TRBV5-4 combines with J gene TRBJ2-7; D may match TRBD1 or TRBD2 (5 bases each). Germline CDR1 is SGHNT and CDR2 is YYREEE (reference sequence). V was trimmed by 4 bases and J by 2 bases, leaving 19 bases between them. The CDR3 runs 16 residues. This CDR3 reads CASSPEVGTVTYEQYF. In DNA, the CDR3 is TGTGCCAGCAGCCCGGAAGTGGGGACCGTAACCTACGAGCAGTACTTC.

The chain links TRBV2 to TRBJ1-2; D is perhaps TRBD1 (6 bases). The V and J ends lost 1 base and 7 bases respectively, with 7 bases between them. Germline CDR1 and CDR2: SNHLY and FYNNEI. CDR3 length: 12 amino acids. The chain's CDR3 is CASSEVGAGYTF. The CDR3 DNA reads as TGTGCCAGCAGTGAAGTGGGGGCTGGCTACACCTTC.